A single sample gave rise to the 14 T cell receptor beta chains below, sequenced in a study of blood T cell repertoires in COVID-19. Method: immunoSEQ multiplex PCR; TCRdb's copy keeps in-frame clones and lacks some. The sample has roughly 260,000 clones, about nine tenths seen once. Sequencing was done on a sample of PBMCs or T cells enriched from blood (not recorded which). These receptors were obtained from a woman aged 25 to 39 with acute COVID-19.

J is TRBJ2-7 and V is TRBV5-4; 7 bases agree with TRBD1. CDR1 and CDR2 from the germline V gene are SGHNT and YYREEE (reference sequence). The CDR3 runs 15 residues. With V trimmed by 4 bases and J by 5 bases, 12 bases remained unmatched. This CDR3 reads CASSTRGGNIDEQYF. The CDR3 DNA sequence: TGTGCCAGCAGCACACGAGGGGGCAACATTGACGAGCAGTACTTC.

The gene calls are TRBV5-1 and TRBJ2-1; 9 nucleotides line up with TRBD2. V lost 0 bases and J lost 4; bases outside the gene matches: 2. Germline V gives CDR1 SGHRS, CDR2 YFSETQ. The CDR3 consists of 15 residues. CDR3 nucleotide sequence: TGCGCCAGCAGCTTGGCAGCGGGGGGATACAATGAGCAGTTCTTC. It encodes CASSLAAGGYNEQFF. Full variable domain (remainder filled in from reference TRBV5-1 and TRBJ2-1): KAGVTQTPRYLIKTRGQQVTLSCSPISGHRSVSWYQQTPGQGLQFLFEYFSETQRNKGNFPGRFSGRQFSNSRSEMNVSTLELGDSALYLCASSLAAGGYNEQFFGPGTRLTVL.

CDR3 loop: CASSPQGQANTEAFF. The CDR3 bases are TGTGCCAGCTCACCTCAGGGACAGGCTAACACTGAAGCTTTCTTT. The rearrangement uses TRBV18 and TRBJ1-1, with 8 nucleotides matching TRBD1. Trimming removed 3 bases from V and 2 bases from J; junction bases left unmatched: 5. Germline V gives CDR1 KGHSH, CDR2 LQKENI. The CDR3 sequence is 15 residues long.

This chain connects TRBV30 to TRBJ1-2; possibly TRBD1 for D (6 bases). In germline, CDR1 is GTSNPN, CDR2 SVGIG (reference sequence). The ends were cut back, 2 bases at V and 2 bases at J, with 12 bases in the middle. The CDR3 has 14 amino acids. The CDR3 DNA is TGTGCCTGGAGTCCCGGGACACCAAACTATGGCTACACCTTC. It is translated as CAWSPGTPNYGYTF.

V gene TRBV12-5 combines with J gene TRBJ2-7; 7 nucleotides agree with TRBD1. The V and J ends lost 1 base and 6 bases, in that order; junction bases with no gene match: 3. The V gene's germline CDR1 is LGHNT and CDR2 FRNRAP. The CDR3 is 13 residues long. This chain's CDR3 is CASGLGTGREQYF. The CDR3 region has the DNA TGTGCTAGTGGTTTGGGGACAGGTCGCGAGCAGTACTTC.

The chain couples TRBV28 to TRBJ1-6, with a possible D match to TRBD1 (5 bases). The CDR3 totals 11 residues. V lost 2 bases, J lost 14 bases, and 7 bases lay in between. Germline values: CDR1 MDHEN, CDR2 SYDVKM. CDR3 in amino acids: CASSLKGSLHF. In DNA form, the CDR3 reads TGTGCCAGCAGTTTAAAGGGGTCCCTCCACTTT.

The CDR3 DNA sequence: TGTGCCAGCAGTGAATCCCTCGGTAGCAATCAGCCCCAGCATTTT. Translated, it gives CASSESLGSNQPQHF. J is TRBJ1-5 and V is TRBV2; unclear D gene. Germline V gene sequence: CDR1 SNHLY, CDR2 FYNNEI. The CDR3 is made up of 15 amino acids. Trimming removed 2 bases from V and 0 bases from J, with 8 bases in between.

The gene calls are TRBV3-1 (or the pseudogene TRBV3-2) and TRBJ1-5; maybe TRBD1 (5 bases). V dropped 1 base and J dropped 6 bases, with 13 bases sitting between them. Germline lookup yields CDR1 LGHDT and CDR2 YNNKEL (reference sequence). The CDR3 is 15 residues long. CDR3 region: CASSQGDSPGQPQHF. CDR3 nucleotides: TGTGCCAGCAGCCAAGGGGACTCCCCTGGTCAGCCCCAGCATTTT.

This clone was counted a few times. The V gene is TRBV7-2, the J gene TRBJ2-1; D not resolved. Trimming pared 1 base from V and 7 bases from J, leaving 8 bases between. This CDR3 contains 13 residues. Germline assignment: CDR1 SGHTA and CDR2 FQGNSA. CDR3 sequence (DNA): TGTGCCAGCAGCTTAGACGGTATGAATGAGCAGTTCTTC. Protein: CASSLDGMNEQFF.

This chain joins TRBV12-3 or TRBV12-4 and TRBJ2-5; the D is unclear. This CDR3 is built from 12 residues. Trimming removed 3 bases from V and 5 bases from J, with 7 bases in between. CDR3 protein: CASSFPGETQYF. As DNA, the CDR3 is TGTGCCAGCAGTTTTCCCGGGGAGACCCAGTACTTC.

The V gene is TRBV11-3, the J gene TRBJ1-1; no clear D gene. Between the trimmed V and J ends, which lost 1 base and 3 bases, there was a span of 6 bases. The CDR3 is 13 amino acids. CDR1 is SGHNT, CDR2 YENEEA, per germline. CDR3 nucleotide sequence: TGTGCCAGCAGCTTAGCGAGGGACACTGAAGCTTTCTTT. Amino acid sequence: CASSLARDTEAFF.

The gene calls are TRBV3-1 (or the pseudogene TRBV3-2) and TRBJ1-2; possibly TRBD1 for D (5 bases). Trimming removed 2 bases from V and 4 bases from J, with 17 bases in between. Germline V lookup: CDR1 LGHDT, CDR2 YNNKEL (reference sequence). The CDR3 is made up of 16 amino acids. CDR3 sequence reads: CASSQSNPTGSYGYTF. The DNA of the CDR3 is TGTGCCAGCAGCCAATCCAACCCTACAGGATCCTATGGCTACACCTTC.

J is TRBJ1-1 and V is TRBV28; the match to TRBD1 covers 7 bases. The CDR3 has 16 residues. The germline gives CDR1 MDHEN, CDR2 SYDVKM. Germline trimming cut 6 bases from V and 0 bases from J; bases unmatched to any gene: 10. The CDR3 DNA reads TGTGCCAGCAGGCACACAGGGGCCCGCATGAACACTGAAGCTTTCTTT. This codes for CASRHTGARMNTEAFF.

V usage is TRBV7-2 and J usage is TRBJ1-3; D is unresolved. CDR1 SGHTA and CDR2 FQGNSA come from the germline V gene. V lost 5 bases to trimming and J lost 7 bases, with 15 bases between them. There are 14 residues in the CDR3. The CDR3 reads CASSPPGVWNTIYF. The CDR3 DNA reads TGTGCCAGCAGCCCTCCCGGGGTTTGGAACACCATATATTTT.